A single sample is the source of the 24 T cell receptor beta chains below, sequenced in a study of shared clonotypes between healthy human individuals. Clones were sequenced by immunoSEQ multiplex PCR, and TCRdb holds only the in-frame ones, with some missing. The sample records approximately 530,000 clones, 90% to 96% being singletons. Sequencing was carried out using naive CD4+ T cells sorted from blood. Specified subset: CD45RA+ positively selected. Receptors originate from a woman aged 30 to 39 in good health.

The V and J genes are TRBV9 and TRBJ2-3; possibly TRBD2 for D (5 bases). This CDR3 has 15 residues. With 4 bases removed from V and 0 bases from J, the gap between germline ends came to 12 bases. The V gene's germline CDR1 is SGDLS and CDR2 YYNGEE. This CDR3 reads CASSTSGLSTDTQYF. The CDR3 DNA reads as TGTGCCAGCAGCACTAGTGGGCTGAGCACAGATACGCAGTATTTT.

The chain has TRBV28 and TRBJ2-7, with TRBD2 matching 8 bases. The CDR3 sequence is 15 residues long. Germline V gene sequence: CDR1 MDHEN, CDR2 SYDVKM. Trimming cost V 4 bases and J 3 bases; bases outside gene matches: 8. CDR3 sequence: CASSSSSGSNYEQYF. The CDR3 DNA is TGTGCCAGCAGTTCCTCTAGCGGGTCAAACTACGAGCAGTACTTC.

The chain is built from TRBV2 and TRBJ2-5, with 7 positions matching TRBD1. The germline V gene has CDR1 SNHLY and CDR2 FYNNEI. Trimming took 0 bases from V and 5 from J; bases not matched to a gene: 6. The CDR3 extends over 15 amino acids. The CDR3 loop reads CASSEALRGRETQYF. CDR3 in DNA: TGTGCCAGCAGTGAAGCGCTGAGGGGGCGGGAGACCCAGTACTTC.

This chain uses TRBV2 with TRBJ2-4; TRBD1 aligns across 8 bases. The CDR3 runs 17 residues. Unmatched junction bases numbered 10, after V lost 3 bases and J lost 3 bases. CDR1 is SNHLY and CDR2 is FYNNEI in the germline V gene. This chain's CDR3 is CASSEGRGREGKNIQYF. CDR3 nucleotide sequence: TGTGCCAGCAGTGAGGGCAGGGGGCGAGAAGGCAAAAACATTCAGTACTTC.

The DNA of the CDR3 is TGTGCCTGGAGTCTCAAGGGCGCAAATAATTCACCCCTCCACTTT. As protein: CAWSLKGANNSPLHF. The V call is TRBV30, the J call TRBJ1-6; D gene ambiguous. CDR1 and CDR2 (germline): GTSNPN, SVGIG (reference sequence). The germline V and J ends were trimmed by 2 bases and 5 bases, with 13 bases remaining between them. The CDR3 loop spans 15 amino acids. Full variable domain (remainder filled in from reference TRBV30 and TRBJ1-6): SQTIHQWPATLVQPVGSPLSLECTVEGTSNPNLYWYRQAAGRGLQLLFYSVGIGQISSEVPQNLSASRPQDRQFILSSKKLLLSDSGFYLCAWSLKGANNSPLHFGNGTRLTVT.

V gene TRBV28 combines with J gene TRBJ2-1; 9 bases are shared with TRBD2. After removal of 1 base from V and 4 bases from J, the junction contained 11 bases not matched to a gene. The germline V gene has CDR1 MDHEN and CDR2 SYDVKM. The length of the CDR3 is 18 residues. The CDR3 here is CASSLFAGLAGIYNEQFF. The CDR3 DNA sequence: TGTGCCAGCAGTTTATTCGCCGGTCTAGCGGGAATTTACAATGAGCAGTTCTTC.

The chain uses TRBV15 and TRBJ2-7; 8 bases map to TRBD2. Unmatched junction bases numbered 11, after V lost 0 bases and J lost 1 base. Germline V gene sequence: CDR1 LNHNV, CDR2 YYDKDF (reference sequence). The CDR3 loop spans 18 amino acids. The CDR3 region is CATSREVAGGLGSYEQYF. CDR3 sequence (DNA): TGTGCCACCAGCAGAGAGGTTGCTGGGGGACTAGGGTCCTACGAGCAGTACTTC.

Notes on this clone: The same CDR3 arises from other DNA sequences in this sample as well. The chain recombines TRBV29-1 with TRBJ1-1; weak D call: TRBD1 (5 bases). CDR3 size: 13 residues. Germline CDR1 and CDR2: SQVTM and ANQGSEA. Trimming left V 6 bases short and J 0 bases short, with 11 bases between. The CDR3 DNA is TGCAGCGTCGCGGGACGCTTGAACACTGAAGCTTTCTTT. Amino acid sequence: CSVAGRLNTEAFF.

V is TRBV4-2 and J is TRBJ2-3; D is unresolved. The CDR3 sequence is 15 residues long. The germline V gene encodes CDR1 LGHNA and CDR2 YNFKEQ. V was pared by 1 base and J by 3 bases, with 11 bases between. The CDR3 is CASSQVPGTTDTQYF. The CDR3 bases are TGTGCCAGCAGCCAAGTTCCAGGCACTACAGATACGCAGTATTTT.

Here the CDR3 reads CASSLQEGVNIQYF. The CDR3 coding sequence is TGTGCCAGCAGTCTACAAGAGGGGGTAAACATTCAGTACTTC. V is TRBV6-5 and J is TRBJ2-4; weak D call: TRBD1 (6 bases). The CDR3 spans 14 residues. Germline CDR1 is MNHEY and CDR2 is SVGAGI. Trimming pared 5 bases from V and 6 bases from J, leaving 14 bases between.

The gene calls are TRBV28 and TRBJ2-5; weak D call: TRBD1 (7 bases). This CDR3 spans 18 amino acids. V was cut by 0 bases and J by 5 bases, with 22 bases left in between. The germline V gene encodes CDR1 MDHEN and CDR2 SYDVKM. This CDR3 reads CASSLWSSRGRGKETQYF. The CDR3 DNA sequence: TGTGCCAGCAGTTTATGGTCGTCGCGGGGCAGGGGGAAGGAGACCCAGTACTTC.

The V call is TRBV5-1, the J call TRBJ2-3; D gene ambiguous. Looked up from germline, CDR1 is SGHRS and CDR2 is YFSETQ. The CDR3 totals 14 residues. The V gene lost 4 bases and the J gene lost 0 bases, with 9 bases spanning the gap. The CDR3 DNA sequence: TGCGCCAGCAGCCCGCGTGGGAGCACAGATACGCAGTATTTT. It encodes CASSPRGSTDTQYF.

V is TRBV2 and J is TRBJ2-5; TRBD2 aligns across 7 bases. V shed 3 bases and J 5 bases; nucleotides not matched to a gene: 6. CDR1 and CDR2 from the germline V gene are SNHLY and FYNNEI. The CDR3 spans 14 residues. The CDR3 spells CASSEVAGQETQYF. In DNA form, the CDR3 reads TGTGCCAGCAGTGAGGTAGCGGGTCAGGAGACCCAGTACTTC.

In DNA, the CDR3 is TGCAGCGTTGTCCCGAACAGGGCCGCGAACACCGGGGAGCTGTTTTTT. Protein product: CSVVPNRAANTGELFF. V usage is TRBV29-1 and J usage is TRBJ2-2; TRBD1 is a possible D gene (6 bases). CDR1 and CDR2 from the germline V gene are SQVTM and ANQGSEA. Deletions cut 4 bases from V and 0 bases from J, with 15 bases between. CDR3 length: 16 amino acids.

This clone was recorded a few times. The rearrangement uses TRBV29-1 and TRBJ1-5; D is ambiguous. The CDR3 has 14 amino acids. Germline V gives CDR1 SQVTM, CDR2 ANQGSEA. V gave up 6 bases and J gave up 6 bases, with 18 bases separating them. The DNA of the CDR3 is TGCAGCGTCAGCGGTGGGGTTGAGGGTCAGCCCCAGCATTTT. This sequence encodes CSVSGGVEGQPQHF.

This clone was found once. V usage is TRBV29-1 and J usage is TRBJ1-1, with TRBD1 matching over 8 bases. V lost 0 bases, J lost 1 base, and 4 bases stayed unmatched. Germline loops: CDR1 SQVTM, CDR2 ANQGSEA. CDR3 length equals 15 residues. The CDR3 loop is CSVEEGDRPNTEAFF. CDR3 nucleotides: TGCAGCGTTGAAGAAGGGGACAGGCCGAACACTGAAGCTTTCTTT.

The chain couples TRBV5-1 to TRBJ2-7; weak D call: TRBD2 (6 bases). V gave up 5 bases and J gave up 4 bases, with 13 bases separating them. This CDR3 has 13 amino acids. Germline V CDR1 and CDR2: SGHRS, YFSETQ. CDR3 loop: CASRGGGGYEQYF. CDR3 sequence (DNA): TGCGCCAGCAGGGGGGGTGGCGGGTACGAGCAGTACTTC.

This rearrangement joins TRBV10-3 to TRBJ1-1; the match to TRBD1 covers 7 bases. This CDR3 has 15 amino acids. Trimming at V came to 3 bases and at J to 0 bases, leaving 4 bases not matched to a gene. Germline V CDR1 and CDR2: ENHRY, SYGVKD. Here the CDR3 DNA reads TGTGCCATCAGTGATAGAGGACAGGTGAACACTGAAGCTTTCTTT. It translates to CAISDRGQVNTEAFF.

The chain is built from TRBV6-1 and TRBJ1-5, with no clear D. With 7 bases removed from V and 2 bases from J, the gap between germline ends came to 15 bases. This CDR3 spans 15 amino acids. CDR1 is MNHNS and CDR2 is SASEGT in the germline V gene. The CDR3 bases are TGTGCCAGCACAATAATGGGGAATGGCAATCAGCCCCAGCATTTT. Amino acid sequence: CASTIMGNGNQPQHF.

CDR3 residues: CASSRDSSGNTIYF. Here the CDR3 DNA reads TGTGCCAGCAGTCGGGACAGCTCTGGAAACACCATATATTTT. The chain carries TRBV2 and TRBJ1-3; 7 nucleotides agree with TRBD1. Germline V lookup: CDR1 SNHLY, CDR2 FYNNEI. This CDR3 spans 14 amino acids. The ends lost 5 bases at V and 0 bases at J; junction bases unmatched: 1. Complete variable domain (other parts from reference TRBV2 and TRBJ1-3): EPEVTQTPSHQVTQMGQEVILRCVPISNHLYFYWYRQILGQKVEFLVSFYNNEISEKSEIFDDQFSVERPDGSNFTLKIRSTKLEDSAMYFCASSRDSSGNTIYFGEGSWLTVV.

The chain has TRBV30 and TRBJ2-5; D uncertain. The CDR3 covers 13 residues. The germline V and J ends were trimmed by 2 bases and 7 bases, with 14 bases remaining between them. Germline CDR1 is GTSNPN and CDR2 is SVGIG (reference sequence). In DNA, the CDR3 is TGTGCCTGGAGTTTGAAGGCCGTTGGGACCCAGTACTTC. It is translated as CAWSLKAVGTQYF. The full variable domain, with the rest looked up from reference TRBV30 and TRBJ2-5, is SQTIHQWPATLVQPVGSPLSLECTVEGTSNPNLYWYRQAAGRGLQLLFYSVGIGQISSEVPQNLSASRPQDRQFILSSKKLLLSDSGFYLCAWSLKAVGTQYFGPGTRLLVL.

J is TRBJ1-5 and V is TRBV20-1, with no clear D. The V gene lost 6 bases and the J gene lost 7 bases, with 7 bases spanning the gap. Germline values: CDR1 DFQATT, CDR2 SNEGSKA (reference sequence). CDR3 length: 10 residues. CDR3 in amino acids: CSAPKQPQHF. For the CDR3, the DNA is TGCAGTGCCCCTAAACAGCCCCAGCATTTT.

V and J are TRBV7-9 and TRBJ1-4, with TRBD1 identical over 9 bases. The V gene's germline CDR1 is SEHNR and CDR2 FQNEAQ (reference sequence). CDR3 size: 15 residues. V trimming: 4 bases; J trimming: 3 bases; junction bases outside the gene matches: 3. CDR3 coding DNA: TGTGCCAGCAGCTACAGGGGGCTCCCTAATGAAAAACTGTTTTTT. It translates to CASSYRGLPNEKLFF.

The CDR3 sequence is CASSWAGLARNTGELFF. The CDR3 region has the DNA TGTGCCAGCAGCTGGGCCGGACTAGCGAGGAACACCGGGGAGCTGTTTTTT. V is TRBV13 and J is TRBJ2-2, with TRBD2 matching 9 bases. Germline CDR1 is PRHDT and CDR2 is FYEKMQ (reference sequence). Unmatched junction bases numbered 7, after V lost 4 bases and J lost 1 base. The CDR3 runs 17 residues.